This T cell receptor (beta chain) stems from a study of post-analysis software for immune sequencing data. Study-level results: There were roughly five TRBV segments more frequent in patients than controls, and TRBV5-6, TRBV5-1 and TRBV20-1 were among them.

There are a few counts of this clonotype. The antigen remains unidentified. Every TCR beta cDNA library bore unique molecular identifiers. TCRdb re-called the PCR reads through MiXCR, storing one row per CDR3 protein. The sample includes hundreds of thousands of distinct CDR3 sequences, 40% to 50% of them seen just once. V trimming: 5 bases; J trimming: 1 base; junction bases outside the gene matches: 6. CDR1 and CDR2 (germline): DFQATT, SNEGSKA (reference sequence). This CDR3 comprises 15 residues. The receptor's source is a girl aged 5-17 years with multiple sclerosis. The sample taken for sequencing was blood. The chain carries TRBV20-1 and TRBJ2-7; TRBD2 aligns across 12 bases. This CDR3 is CSALMTSGSSYEQYF. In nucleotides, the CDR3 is TGCAGTGCTTTGATGACTAGCGGGAGTTCCTACGAGCAGTACTTC.